This T cell receptor (beta chain) was sequenced in a study of T-cell reconstitution after alpha-beta-depleted transplantation in children. Overall study results and limits: Reported findings indicate that, about two months after transplant, alpha-beta T cells came from several hundred expanded clones, which were derived from non-depleted graft cells. The study traced high day-60 TCRbeta diversity in some patients to surviving recipient T cells and thymic progenitors. Once a year had passed after transplant, T-cell counts and diversity came mostly from newly produced T cells.

A word on this clonotype: Its antigen is currently unknown.

For TCRbeta, the library was prepared with unique molecular identifiers. One entry per CDR3 protein results from TCRdb running MiXCR on the PCR reads. Seen here are over 200,000 distinct CDR3 sequences, under 20% observed once, and the top ten hold around 44%. CDR1 is LNHNV and CDR2 is YYDKDF in the germline V gene (reference sequence). Trimming removed 5 bases from V and 3 bases from J, with 20 bases in between. The CDR3 is made up of 16 amino acids. The chain uses TRBV15 and TRBJ2-7; D might be TRBD1 (6 bases). This receptor was obtained from a male patient aged 2 to 9 who had a stem cell transplant for acute lymphoblastic leukemia, so the T cells may come from the graft donor. The specimen was PBMCs, mostly from graft donor cells, collected 360 days after TCRalphabeta/CD19-depleted stem cell transplant. Here the CDR3 DNA reads TGTGCCACCAGCCCCTTAACAGGGAATCCACGCTACGAGCAGTACTTC. Amino acid sequence: CATSPLTGNPRYEQYF.